These 12 T cell receptor beta chains came from one sample sequenced in a study of T cells after posttransplantation cyclophosphamide. This table comes from immunoSEQ multiplex PCR, and its TCRdb copy is limited to in-frame clones, with some not included. The profile covers approximately 41,000 clones, none occurring a single time. The source material was PBMCs. All receptors derive from a man aged 45 to 65 in good health, CMV-negative, and a related stem cell transplant donor.

This clone was found many times. The chain has TRBV11-3 and TRBJ1-1; no definite D call. V gave up 3 bases and J gave up 1 base, with 6 bases separating them. This CDR3 has 13 residues. Germline V gene lookup returns CDR1 SGHNT and CDR2 YENEEA. The CDR3 region is CASSFAENTEAFF. The CDR3 nucleotides are TGTGCCAGCAGCTTCGCAGAGAACACTGAAGCTTTCTTT.

The V call is TRBV7-2, the J call TRBJ2-5; tentative D call: TRBD1 (6 bases). Germline CDR1 is SGHTA and CDR2 is FQGNSA. The length of the CDR3 is 16 residues. Trimming left V 0 bases short and J 4 bases short, with 15 bases between. The CDR3 sequence is CASSLANRVGAETQYF. The CDR3 nucleotides read TGTGCCAGCAGCTTAGCAAACAGGGTGGGGGCAGAGACCCAGTACTTC.

This clone was detected many times. The rearrangement links TRBV10-1 to TRBJ2-4; 7 bases are a match to TRBD1. The trim removed 3 bases at V and 8 bases at J, leaving 7 bases unmatched. CDR1 WNHNN and CDR2 SYGVQD come from the germline V gene (reference sequence). CDR3 length: 14 amino acids. The CDR3 region has the DNA TGCGCCAGCAGTGAAGACAGGGTTTGGGACATTCAGTACTTC. Protein: CASSEDRVWDIQYF.

This clone was observed at least ten times. The rearrangement joins TRBV6-4 to TRBJ2-1; D is ambiguous. The germline CDR1 and CDR2 sequences are MRHNA and SNTAGT. Trimming left V 4 bases short and J 9 bases short, with 10 bases between. There are 12 residues in the CDR3. The CDR3 sequence: CASSVAGGEQFF. The CDR3 region has the DNA TGTGCCAGCAGTGTTGCTGGCGGTGAGCAGTTCTTC.

This clone was detected many times. The rearrangement joins TRBV5-1 to TRBJ1-2; possible D gene TRBD1, 6 bases. The V and J ends lost 6 bases and 1 base respectively, with 13 bases between them. Per germline, CDR1 SGHRS and CDR2 YFSETQ. This CDR3 contains 14 residues. The CDR3 nucleotides are TGCGCCAGCAAGGGGGACACAATTAACTATGGCTACACCTTC. Protein product: CASKGDTINYGYTF. Drawing the rest from reference TRBV5-1 and TRBJ1-2, the complete variable domain is KAGVTQTPRYLIKTRGQQVTLSCSPISGHRSVSWYQQTPGQGLQFLFEYFSETQRNKGNFPGRFSGRQFSNSRSEMNVSTLELGDSALYLCASKGDTINYGYTFGSGTRLTVV.

There are many counts of this clone. The chain has TRBV5-5 and TRBJ2-2; D not certain. In germline, CDR1 is SGHKS, CDR2 YYEKEE (reference sequence). The CDR3 is 14 amino acids. V lost 2 bases and J 3 bases, leaving 8 bases between the germline ends. CDR3 in amino acids: CASSLYGYTGELFF. DNA for the CDR3: TGTGCCAGCAGCTTATACGGGTACACCGGGGAGCTGTTTTTT.

This clone was observed at least ten times. The chain employs TRBV10-2 and TRBJ1-2; 7 bases are a match to TRBD1. CDR3 size: 12 residues. Trimming cost V 6 bases and J 7 bases; bases outside gene matches: 5. Germline CDR1 is WSHSY and CDR2 is SAAADI. The CDR3 nucleotides read TGCGCCAGCAGCGAAAACAGGGGTGGCTACACCTTC. Its translation is CASSENRGGYTF.

This clone was detected ten times or more. V is TRBV15 and J is TRBJ2-7; perhaps TRBD2 as D (5 bases). The CDR3 runs to 13 residues. CDR1 LNHNV and CDR2 YYDKDF come from the germline V gene (reference sequence). The V end lost 1 base, the J end lost 7 bases, and 11 bases lay between the germline ends. The CDR3 sequence is CATSRAETGEQYF. DNA of the CDR3: TGTGCCACCAGCAGAGCTGAGACGGGGGAGCAGTACTTC.

In its sample, this clone was seen many times. The chain links TRBV5-1 to TRBJ2-3; 8 nucleotides align to TRBD2. CDR3 size: 15 residues. The germline CDR1 and CDR2 sequences are SGHRS and YFSETQ. The V and J ends lost 7 bases and 0 bases, in that order; junction bases with no gene match: 7. Written as DNA, the CDR3 is TGCGCCAGCGACGCGGGAGGATATAGCACAGATACGCAGTATTTT. It codes for CASDAGGYSTDTQYF. Using reference TRBV5-1 and TRBJ2-3 for the parts outside the CDR3, the full variable domain is KAGVTQTPRYLIKTRGQQVTLSCSPISGHRSVSWYQQTPGQGLQFLFEYFSETQRNKGNFPGRFSGRQFSNSRSEMNVSTLELGDSALYLCASDAGGYSTDTQYFGPGTRLTVL.

This clone was found many times. The chain carries TRBV7-9 and TRBJ1-6; no firm D call. This CDR3 is built from 16 residues. The germline V gene has CDR1 SEHNR and CDR2 FQNEAQ (reference sequence). V lost 5 bases and J lost 0, with 11 bases in between. CDR3 in DNA: TGTGCCAGCAGCCGCGTGAGGAGCTCCTATAATTCACCCCTCCACTTT. Translated, it gives CASSRVRSSYNSPLHF.

The chain couples TRBV5-4 to TRBJ1-2; D is ambiguous. The CDR3 extends over 13 amino acids. The germline gives CDR1 SGHNT, CDR2 YYREEE (reference sequence). V was pared by 2 bases and J by 5 bases, with 10 bases between. The CDR3 bases are TGTGCCAGCAGCTTTAATGGGCTGTATGGCTACACCTTC. Translated: CASSFNGLYGYTF.

This clone was seen repeatedly, ten times or more. The chain employs TRBV11-1 and TRBJ2-6, with D possibly being TRBD2 (5 bases). V shed 5 bases and J shed 1 base, with 9 bases lying between them. The germline gives CDR1 SGHAT, CDR2 FQDESV (reference sequence). This CDR3 spans 15 amino acids. CDR3 amino acids: CASSPRESGANVLTF. CDR3 DNA sequence: TGTGCCAGCAGCCCGAGGGAATCTGGGGCCAACGTCCTGACTTTC.